The 2 T cell receptor beta chains presented below share a single source sample, sequenced in a study of blood T cells in healthy people across ages. Next came a second PCR, run for about 6 to 12 cycles, which used a sample-barcoded 5' primer along with a J-beta primer mix. TCRdb fed the 5' RACE reads into MiXCR, producing one record per CDR3 protein. Of hundreds of thousands of distinct CDR3 sequences listed, approximately 52% are singletons. The sample consisted of blood. The origin of the receptors is a woman of 80 years or more in good health.

A single count supports this clonotype. The genes are TRBV29-1 and TRBJ2-5, with 12 bases matching TRBD2. Looked up from germline, CDR1 is SQVTM and CDR2 is ANQGSEA. The J segment lost 2 bases and the V segment lost 7 bases, leaving 8 bases of the junction unmatched. The CDR3 totals 15 residues. CDR3 in DNA: TGCAGCGGTTGGCTGACTAGCGGGGGACAAGAGACCCAGTACTTC. It encodes CSGWLTSGGQETQYF.

The J gene is TRBJ2-7, the V gene TRBV6-5, with 11 bases lining up with TRBD2. The CDR3 length is 15 residues. Germline CDR1 is MNHEY and CDR2 is SVGAGI. The V gene end was trimmed by 6 bases and the J gene end by 7 bases; junction bases not matched to a gene: 11. The CDR3 region is CASSEGLADYGEQYF. CDR3 bases: TGTGCCAGCAGCGAGGGACTAGCGGACTACGGAGAGCAGTACTTC.